A selection of T cell receptor beta chains follows, all from one sample in a study of cytomegalovirus exposure and HLA in healthy donors. Some clones are missing from TCRdb's copy, which holds only in-frame ones; the method was immunoSEQ multiplex PCR. This sample carries 50,000 to 70,000 clones, roughly 75% of them seen once, and the ten largest clones take about 7%. The material sequenced was PBMCs. Source of these receptors: a man aged 25 to 40 in good health and CMV-seropositive. Each CDR3 is given with its conserved first and last residue. D genes are given only for firm matches. Some rows have no size entry. The others give once, few or many, or a class for an expanded clone.

J | D | length | V | size | DNA | CDR3
TRBJ1-6 | TRBD1 | 13 | TRBV30 | . | TGTGCCTGGAGCGGACAGGGGTTTTCACCCCTCCACTTT | CAWSGQGFSPLHF
TRBJ1-5 | . | 15 | TRBV4-1 | . | TGCGCCAGCAGCCAGGGGACGGGGGGCAATCAGCCCCAGCATTTT | CASSQGTGGNQPQHF
TRBJ2-3 | . | 15 | TRBV5-1 | . | TGCGCCAGCAGCGGAGCGGGTACCCTCACAGATACGCAGTATTTT | CASSGAGTLTDTQYF
TRBJ1-1 | TRBD1 | 14 | TRBV7-3 | . | TGTGCCAGCAGCTCTCGGACAGGGGAGGATGAAGCTTTCTTT | CASSSRTGEDEAFF
TRBJ2-1 | TRBD1 | 16 | TRBV6-6 | . | TGTGCCAGCCTGGACAGGGGGCACAGCTCCTACAATGAGCAGTTCTTC | CASLDRGHSSYNEQFF
TRBJ1-1 | . | 15 | TRBV18 | . | TGTGCCAGCTCACTCGAGCGGACAGACACTGTAGAAGCTTTCTTT | CASSLERTDTVEAFF
TRBJ2-3 | TRBD2 | 16 | TRBV4-1 | . | TGCGCCAGCAGCCAAGGGTCGGGGGAGGGGATAGGTACGCAGTATTTT | CASSQGSGEGIGTQYF
TRBJ1-5 | . | 13 | TRBV4-1 | . | TGCGCCAGCAGCCAAGATGGAGGTCAGCCCCAGCATTTT | CASSQDGGQPQHF
TRBJ2-7 | . | 14 | TRBV6-5 | few | TGTGCCAGCAGGAGAGGGGGGGAGGCCAACGAGCAGTACTTC | CASRRGGEANEQYF
TRBJ2-3 | . | 19 | TRBV27 | few | TGTGCCAGCAGTTTGCGAGGTACCTCCATTATATCACGCACAGATACGCAGTATTTT | CASSLRGTSIISRTDTQYF
TRBJ1-5 | . | 12 | TRBV30 | . | TGTGCCTGGTCAGGGTCAGGTCAGCCCCAGCATTTT | CAWSGSGQPQHF
TRBJ1-2 | TRBD1 | 15 | TRBV4-1 | . | TGCGCCAGCAGCCATATTCAGGGGGATGGCTATGGCTACACCTTC | CASSHIQGDGYGYTF
TRBJ1-5 | TRBD1 | 16 | TRBV9 | . | TGTGCCAGCAGCGTAGGGGGACAGGGGGCTGATCAGCCCCAGCATTTT | CASSVGGQGADQPQHF
TRBJ2-1 | TRBD2 | 17 | TRBV7-9 | . | TGTGCCAGCAGCGTCCAGTTGAGAGCGGGGGGGTACAATGAGCAGTTCTTC | CASSVQLRAGGYNEQFF
TRBJ1-2 | . | 13 | TRBV2 | few | TGTGCCAGCAGTGGCGGGAATAACTATGGCTACACCTTC | CASSGGNNYGYTF
TRBJ2-1 | TRBD2 | 15 | TRBV7-9 | . | TGTGCCAGCAGCCGTTCGCGGGGGGTCCAATATGAGCAGTTCTTC | CASSRSRGVQYEQFF
TRBJ2-1 | TRBD2 | 17 | TRBV28 | . | TGTGCCAGCATGGGGCGAACCGGGACTAGCGGTACTAATGAGCAGTTCTTC | CASMGRTGTSGTNEQFF
TRBJ2-6 | . | 17 | TRBV13 | . | TGTGCCAGCAGCTTAGCCCCCCCAGGGCGAGGGGCCAACGTCCTGACTTTC | CASSLAPPGRGANVLTF
TRBJ2-5 | . | 14 | TRBV6-6 | . | TGTGCCAGCAGTTATGAACAGCTATTAGGGACCCAGTACTTC | CASSYEQLLGTQYF